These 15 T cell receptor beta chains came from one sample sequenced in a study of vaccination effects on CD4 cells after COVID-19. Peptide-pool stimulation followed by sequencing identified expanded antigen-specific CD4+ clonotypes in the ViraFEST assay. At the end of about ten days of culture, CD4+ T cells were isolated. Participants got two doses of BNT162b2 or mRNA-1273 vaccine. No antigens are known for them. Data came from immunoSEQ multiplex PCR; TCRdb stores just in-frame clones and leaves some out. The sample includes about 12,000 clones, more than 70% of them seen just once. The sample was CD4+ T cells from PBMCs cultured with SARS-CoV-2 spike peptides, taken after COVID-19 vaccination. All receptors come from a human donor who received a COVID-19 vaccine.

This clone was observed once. The CDR3 here is CASSWGQGLNTEAFF. CDR3 coding DNA: TGCGCCAGCAGCTGGGGACAGGGGCTTAACACTGAAGCTTTCTTT. The V and J genes are TRBV5-1 and TRBJ1-1, with 10 bases that match TRBD1. Germline assignment: CDR1 SGHRS and CDR2 YFSETQ. V lost 3 bases, J lost 2 bases, and 4 bases stayed unmatched. The CDR3 is 15 amino acids.

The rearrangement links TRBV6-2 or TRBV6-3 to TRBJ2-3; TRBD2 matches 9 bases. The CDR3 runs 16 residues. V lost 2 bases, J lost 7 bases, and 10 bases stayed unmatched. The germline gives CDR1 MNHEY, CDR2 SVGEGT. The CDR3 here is CASSYPPGGGAYTQYF. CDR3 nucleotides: TGTGCCAGCAGTTACCCCCCCGGCGGGGGGGCTTATACGCAGTATTTT.

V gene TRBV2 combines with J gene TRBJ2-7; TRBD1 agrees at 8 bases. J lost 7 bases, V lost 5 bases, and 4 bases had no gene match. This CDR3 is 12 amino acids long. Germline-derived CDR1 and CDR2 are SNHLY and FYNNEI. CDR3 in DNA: TGTGCCAGCAGTACGGACAGGGAAGAGCAGTACTTC. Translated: CASSTDREEQYF. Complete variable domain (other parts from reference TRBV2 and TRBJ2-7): EPEVTQTPSHQVTQMGQEVILRCVPISNHLYFYWYRQILGQKVEFLVSFYNNEISEKSEIFDDQFSVERPDGSNFTLKIRSTKLEDSAMYFCASSTDREEQYFGPGTRLTVT.

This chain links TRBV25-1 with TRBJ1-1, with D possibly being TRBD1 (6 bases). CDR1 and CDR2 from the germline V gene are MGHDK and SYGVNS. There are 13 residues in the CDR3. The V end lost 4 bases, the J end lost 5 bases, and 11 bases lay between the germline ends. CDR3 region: CASSALRGTEAFF. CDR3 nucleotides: TGTGCCAGCAGTGCTCTGAGGGGGACTGAAGCTTTCTTT.

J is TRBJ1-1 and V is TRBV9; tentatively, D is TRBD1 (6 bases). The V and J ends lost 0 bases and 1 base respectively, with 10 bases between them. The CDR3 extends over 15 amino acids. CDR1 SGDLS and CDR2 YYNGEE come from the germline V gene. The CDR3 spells CASSVEGGWNTEAFF. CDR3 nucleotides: TGTGCCAGCAGCGTAGAGGGGGGCTGGAACACTGAAGCTTTCTTT.

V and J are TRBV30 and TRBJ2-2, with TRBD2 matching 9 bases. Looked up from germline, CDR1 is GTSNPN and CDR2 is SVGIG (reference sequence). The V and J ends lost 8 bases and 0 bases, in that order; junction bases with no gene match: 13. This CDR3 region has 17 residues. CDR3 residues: CARSGAGGSSNTGELFF. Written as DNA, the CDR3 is TGTGCCCGGTCCGGGGCGGGGGGGAGTTCGAACACCGGGGAGCTGTTTTTT.

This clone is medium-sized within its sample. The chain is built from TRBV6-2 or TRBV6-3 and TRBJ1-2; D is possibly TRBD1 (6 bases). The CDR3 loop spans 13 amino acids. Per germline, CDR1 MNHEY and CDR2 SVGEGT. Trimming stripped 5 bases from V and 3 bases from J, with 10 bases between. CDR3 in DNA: TGTGCCAGCAGTCGCAAGGGGGACTATGGCTACACCTTC. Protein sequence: CASSRKGDYGYTF.

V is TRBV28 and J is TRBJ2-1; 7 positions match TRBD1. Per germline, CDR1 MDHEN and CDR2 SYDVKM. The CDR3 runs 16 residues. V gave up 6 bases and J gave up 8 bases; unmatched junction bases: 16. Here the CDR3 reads CASRPRGRFNGHEQFF. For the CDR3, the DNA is TGTGCCAGCAGACCGAGGGGGCGCTTTAATGGGCATGAGCAGTTCTTC.

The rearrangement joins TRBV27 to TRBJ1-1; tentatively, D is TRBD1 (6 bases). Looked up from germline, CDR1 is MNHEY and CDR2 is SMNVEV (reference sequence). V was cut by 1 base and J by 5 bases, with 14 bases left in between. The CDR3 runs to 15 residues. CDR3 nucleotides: TGTGCCAGCAGTTTATGGTCAGGGCAGGGGACTGAAGCTTTCTTT. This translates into CASSLWSGQGTEAFF.

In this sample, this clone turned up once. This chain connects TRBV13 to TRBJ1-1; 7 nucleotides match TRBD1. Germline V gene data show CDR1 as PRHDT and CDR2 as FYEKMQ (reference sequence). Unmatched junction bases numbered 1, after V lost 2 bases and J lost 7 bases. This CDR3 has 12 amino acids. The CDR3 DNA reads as TGTGCCAGCAGCTTAAGGGACAGTGAAGCTTTCTTT. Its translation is CASSLRDSEAFF.

The CDR3 loop reads CASSTAYGYTF. The CDR3 DNA reads TGTGCCAGCAGTACAGCCTATGGCTACACCTTC. The chain couples TRBV6-6 to TRBJ1-2; no definite D call. Germline V gene lookup returns CDR1 MNHNY and CDR2 SVGAGI (reference sequence). CDR3 length equals 11 residues. Trimming took off 5 bases at V and 4 bases at J, with 5 bases between the two ends.

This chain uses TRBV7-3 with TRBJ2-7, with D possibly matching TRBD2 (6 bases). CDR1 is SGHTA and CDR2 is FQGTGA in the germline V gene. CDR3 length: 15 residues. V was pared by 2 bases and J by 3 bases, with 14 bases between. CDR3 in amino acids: CASSLVGGTVYEQYF. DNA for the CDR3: TGTGCCAGCAGCTTAGTGGGGGGAACCGTCTACGAGCAGTACTTC.

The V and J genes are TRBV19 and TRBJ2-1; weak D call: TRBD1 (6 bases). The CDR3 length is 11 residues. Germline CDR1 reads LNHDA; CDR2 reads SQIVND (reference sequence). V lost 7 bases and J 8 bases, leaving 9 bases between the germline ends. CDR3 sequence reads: CASNEGDEQFF. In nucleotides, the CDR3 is TGTGCCAGTAATGAGGGGGATGAGCAGTTCTTC.

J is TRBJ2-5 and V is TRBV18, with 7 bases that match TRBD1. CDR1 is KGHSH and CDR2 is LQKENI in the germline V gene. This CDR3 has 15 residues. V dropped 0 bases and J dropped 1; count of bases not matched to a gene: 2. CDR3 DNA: TGTGCCAGCTCACCACCAGGGGGCCCCCAAGAGACCCAGTACTTC. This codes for CASSPPGGPQETQYF.

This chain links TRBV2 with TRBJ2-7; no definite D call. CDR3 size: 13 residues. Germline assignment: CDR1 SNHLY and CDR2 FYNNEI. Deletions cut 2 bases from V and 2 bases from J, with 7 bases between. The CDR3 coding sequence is TGTGCCAGCAGTGAATACAGAACCTACGAGCAGTACTTC. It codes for CASSEYRTYEQYF.